This T cell receptor beta chain emerged from a study of T cell responses to AZD1222 COVID-19 vaccine. CDR1 LGHDT and CDR2 YNNKEL come from the germline V gene (reference sequence). V lost 0 bases and J lost 5; bases outside the gene matches: 9. The CDR3 extends over 16 amino acids. The table came from immunoSEQ multiplex PCR; TCRdb's copy has only in-frame clones and leaves some out. Here the sample spans some 190,000 clones, approximately 92% being singletons. A note on this clone: Its target is not known.

Findings of the study overall: The study reported that nearly half of spike-specific TCRs target unmutated variant regions. The donor group comprised mostly white British people and more females; the analysis possibly underestimated clonal diversity. Every sample of the repertoires postdated the peak T cell response.

The J gene is TRBJ1-1, the V gene TRBV3-1 (or the pseudogene TRBV3-2); TRBD1 matches 7 bases. The TCR was taken from an adult in good health. The sequencing here drew on peripheral blood, taken on day 0 of AZD1222 vaccination. The CDR3 coding sequence is TGTGCCAGCAGCCAAGACCGTAGACAGGGACGAACTGAAGCTTTCTTT. Protein: CASSQDRRQGRTEAFF.